This is a list of T cell receptor beta chains from one sample in a study of blood T cell repertoires in COVID-19. Sequencing was performed with immunoSEQ multiplex PCR; in TCRdb, only in-frame clones are kept and a portion is missing. The table lists under 250,000 clones, about 82% of them singletons. Sequenced sample: PBMCs or T cells enriched from blood (not recorded which). The receptors were gathered from a woman aged 45-59 years with acute COVID-19. CDR3s include the opening cysteine and the closing phenylalanine or tryptophan. The D gene is left open where the match is weak. The size of a clone is reported for some rows only, either as once, few or many, or as a class for expanded clones.

size: once
D: -
J: TRBJ1-5
V: TRBV18
DNA: TGTGCCAGCTCACCAGAGACAGGATCCAATCAGCCCCAGCATTTT
CDR3: CASSPETGSNQPQHF

size: few
D: -
J: TRBJ1-6
V: TRBV4-3
DNA: TGCGCCAGCAGCCAAGAGGGGAGACAGGTTTACTCCTATAATTCACCCCTCCACTTT
CDR3: CASSQEGRQVYSYNSPLHF

size: -
D: -
J: TRBJ1-1
V: TRBV7-2
DNA: TGTGCCAGCAGCTTAGCCGCGGTGGGCACTGAAGCTTTCTTT
CDR3: CASSLAAVGTEAFF

size: -
D: -
J: TRBJ1-3
V: TRBV30
DNA: TGTGCCTGGAGACCAGGGGCTGGAAACACCATATATTTT
CDR3: CAWRPGAGNTIYF

size: -
D: -
J: TRBJ1-2
V: TRBV5-1
DNA: TGCGCCAGCAGCCCAGCTTGGGCAGATTCTAACTATGGCTACACCTTC
CDR3: CASSPAWADSNYGYTF

size: -
D: TRBD1
J: TRBJ1-2
V: TRBV7-3
DNA: TGTGCCAGCAGCCCCGGACAGGGGGAGGGCTACACCTTC
CDR3: CASSPGQGEGYTF

size: -
D: TRBD1
J: TRBJ2-7
V: TRBV6-4
DNA: TGTGCCAGCAGTGCCTCGGGACAGGGACACGAGCAGTACTTC
CDR3: CASSASGQGHEQYF

size: -
D: -
J: TRBJ1-3
V: TRBV4-2
DNA: TGTGCCAGCAGCCGGGAGACCGGGAGTCTTGGAAACACCATATATTTT
CDR3: CASSRETGSLGNTIYF

size: -
D: -
J: TRBJ1-2
V: TRBV6-5
DNA: TGTGCCAGCAGTCCCAAAGGACAGCCTTTCTATGGCTACACCTTC
CDR3: CASSPKGQPFYGYTF

size: -
D: -
J: TRBJ1-5
V: TRBV30
DNA: TGTGCCTGGGCCCGGGACAACAATCAGCCCCAGCATTTT
CDR3: CAWARDNNQPQHF

size: few
D: TRBD1
J: TRBJ2-3
V: TRBV7-9
DNA: TGTGCCAGCAGCCGCGGACAGGGGCTACTCACAGATACGCAGTATTTT
CDR3: CASSRGQGLLTDTQYF

size: -
D: TRBD1
J: TRBJ2-6
V: TRBV19
DNA: TGTGCCAGTAGTGAAGGGGGCGCTGGGGCCAACGTCCTGACTTTC
CDR3: CASSEGGAGANVLTF

size: -
D: -
J: TRBJ2-1
V: TRBV24-1
DNA: TGTGCCACCAGTGATGTTGACACGAGCTCCTACAATGAGCAGTTCTTC
CDR3: CATSDVDTSSYNEQFF

size: -
D: -
J: TRBJ2-1
V: TRBV14
DNA: TGTGCCAGCAGCCAAGTCCATCCTAGCCCTTGGGATGGTGAGCAGTTCTTC
CDR3: CASSQVHPSPWDGEQFF

size: -
D: TRBD1
J: TRBJ1-2
V: TRBV10-3
DNA: TGTGCCATCAGTGACCCGAGACAGGGGAGTGGCTACACCTTC
CDR3: CAISDPRQGSGYTF

size: -
D: -
J: TRBJ1-1
V: TRBV7-2
DNA: TGTGCCAGCAGCCCCCCCTCCACTGAAGCTTTCTTT
CDR3: CASSPPSTEAFF

size: -
D: TRBD1
J: TRBJ2-1
V: TRBV6-5
DNA: TGTGCCAGCAGTTCTCCGGGACAGGGGAGGGATGAGCAGTTCTTC
CDR3: CASSSPGQGRDEQFF

size: -
D: -
J: TRBJ1-5
V: TRBV19
DNA: TGTGCCAGTAGTCCTCGCACAGCAAGCAATCAGCCCCAGCATTTT
CDR3: CASSPRTASNQPQHF

size: -
D: -
J: TRBJ1-2
V: TRBV4-1
DNA: TGCGCCAGCAGCCAGCTCCTGACCGGCAGGGGCTATGGCTACACCTTC
CDR3: CASSQLLTGRGYGYTF

size: -
D: -
J: TRBJ2-3
V: TRBV20-1
DNA: TGCAGTGCTAGTGTCACCCGTCGTTCAGGGTCAGATACGCAGTATTTT
CDR3: CSASVTRRSGSDTQYF

size: -
D: TRBD1
J: TRBJ1-6
V: TRBV7-2
DNA: TGTGCCAGCAGCCCTCCTCCGGGACAGGGATCACCCCTCCACTTT
CDR3: CASSPPPGQGSPLHF

size: few
D: TRBD1
J: TRBJ1-5
V: TRBV19
DNA: TGTGCCAGTAGAGTACAGGGGCCAGGGGGACAGCCCCAGCATTTT
CDR3: CASRVQGPGGQPQHF

size: -
D: TRBD1
J: TRBJ1-4
V: TRBV4-1
DNA: TGCGCCAGCAGCCCAACCGGGACAGATAACGAAAAACTGTTTTTT
CDR3: CASSPTGTDNEKLFF

size: -
D: TRBD1
J: TRBJ1-4
V: TRBV7-6
DNA: TGTGCCAGCAGCTCGAGGGACAGGGGGCAGGGTGAAAAACTGTTTTTT
CDR3: CASSSRDRGQGEKLFF

size: -
D: -
J: TRBJ1-1
V: TRBV19
DNA: TGTGCCAGTAGTATTCGGCGGGCCAGGAAAACTGAAGCTTTCTTT
CDR3: CASSIRRARKTEAFF

size: -
D: TRBD1
J: TRBJ1-1
V: TRBV5-1
DNA: TGCGCCAGCAGCTTGGTCCTCCAGGGGGGTTTGAACACTGAAGCTTTCTTT
CDR3: CASSLVLQGGLNTEAFF

size: -
D: TRBD2
J: TRBJ2-7
V: TRBV4-1
DNA: TGCGCCAGCAGCCAACCCGGACTAGCGGGGACAGTAAGCTCCTACGAGCAGTACTTC
CDR3: CASSQPGLAGTVSSYEQYF

size: once
D: TRBD2
J: TRBJ2-1
V: TRBV10-2
DNA: TGCGCCAGCAGTGACCGGGGACCGGGGGGCTCCTACAATGAGCAGTTCTTC
CDR3: CASSDRGPGGSYNEQFF

size: -
D: -
J: TRBJ1-5
V: TRBV7-8
DNA: TGTGCCAGCAGCTTTTCGGGGAACGATCAGCCCCAGCATTTT
CDR3: CASSFSGNDQPQHF

size: -
D: -
J: TRBJ1-4
V: TRBV7-2
DNA: TGTGCCAGCAGCCCTGTCCTAACGCGGGAAAAACTGTTTTTT
CDR3: CASSPVLTREKLFF

size: -
D: -
J: TRBJ1-1
V: TRBV30
DNA: TGTGCCTGGAGTTCCGGAGGCTTTAGGGCCCCTGAAGCTTTCTTT
CDR3: CAWSSGGFRAPEAFF

size: -
D: TRBD2
J: TRBJ2-5
V: TRBV19
DNA: TGTGCCAGTAGTATCGGGGGGGTACAAGAGACCCAGTACTTC
CDR3: CASSIGGVQETQYF

size: once
D: -
J: TRBJ2-7
V: TRBV15
DNA: TGTGCCACCAGCAGAGACCCACAAACGACTTCGAGGGAGCAGTACTTC
CDR3: CATSRDPQTTSREQYF

size: -
D: TRBD1
J: TRBJ2-5
V: TRBV10-1
DNA: TGCGCCAGCAGTGACGCCGGACAGGGGGCCGAGACCCAGTACTTC
CDR3: CASSDAGQGAETQYF

size: -
D: -
J: TRBJ1-2
V: TRBV21-1
DNA: TGTGCCAGCAGCAAAAGGGCAGGGCCCTATGGCTACACCTTC
CDR3: CASSKRAGPYGYTF

size: once
D: -
J: TRBJ1-1
V: TRBV3-1/TRBV3-2
DNA: TGTGCCAGCAGCGGACAAGCCTATGCTGAAGCTTTCTTT
CDR3: CASSGQAYAEAFF

size: -
D: TRBD2
J: TRBJ2-5
V: TRBV3-1/TRBV3-2
DNA: TGTGCCAGCAGCTTAAAGTCTTCAGGGACTAGCGGGACGAGAGAGACCCAGTACTTC
CDR3: CASSLKSSGTSGTRETQYF

size: -
D: TRBD1
J: TRBJ1-4
V: TRBV6-5
DNA: TGTGCCAGCAGCCACGACAGGGGGCGACGAGAAAAACTGTTTTTT
CDR3: CASSHDRGRREKLFF

size: -
D: -
J: TRBJ1-5
V: TRBV18
DNA: TGTGCCAGCTCACCTGCGGGGCCCGATCAGCCCCAGCATTTT
CDR3: CASSPAGPDQPQHF

size: -
D: TRBD1
J: TRBJ2-7
V: TRBV7-7
DNA: TGTGCTAGCAGCCGGGGGACAGGGCCTTCCTACGAGCAGTACTTC
CDR3: CASSRGTGPSYEQYF

size: -
D: TRBD1
J: TRBJ2-3
V: TRBV4-3
DNA: TGCGCCAGCAGCCCTGGACAGGCCACAGATACGCAGTATTTT
CDR3: CASSPGQATDTQYF

size: -
D: TRBD1
J: TRBJ1-5
V: TRBV4-2
DNA: TGTGCCAGCAGCCAAGATGGAGCGGACAGGTTCAATCAGCCCCAGCATTTT
CDR3: CASSQDGADRFNQPQHF

size: -
D: TRBD1
J: TRBJ1-1
V: TRBV7-3
DNA: TGTGCCAGCAGCAACTCCGGGACAGGGTTCACTGAAGCTTTCTTT
CDR3: CASSNSGTGFTEAFF

size: -
D: -
J: TRBJ2-3
V: TRBV7-6
DNA: TGTGCCAGCAGCTTAGTTGGCGGAATTAGCACAGATACGCAGTATTTT
CDR3: CASSLVGGISTDTQYF

size: -
D: -
J: TRBJ1-3
V: TRBV19
DNA: TGTGCCAGTAGTGCTACGATACTGGGAAACACCATATATTTT
CDR3: CASSATILGNTIYF

size: -
D: -
J: TRBJ1-2
V: TRBV6-5
DNA: TGTGCCAGCAGTATCGGGACTCCTCGGGATGGCTACACCTTC
CDR3: CASSIGTPRDGYTF

size: -
D: -
J: TRBJ2-7
V: TRBV10-2
DNA: TGCGCCAGCAGTGAGCGGGGAAGGGAGCAGTACTTC
CDR3: CASSERGREQYF

size: -
D: -
J: TRBJ2-7
V: TRBV7-9
DNA: TGTGCCAGCAACCAGGGTGGGAACGAGCAGTACTTC
CDR3: CASNQGGNEQYF

size: -
D: -
J: TRBJ1-5
V: TRBV10-3
DNA: TGTGCCATCAGTCCCCAGGGCGATCAGCCCCAGCATTTT
CDR3: CAISPQGDQPQHF

size: -
D: -
J: TRBJ1-2
V: TRBV7-3
DNA: TGTGCCAGCAGCTTAACCAGGGAACCCTTCTATGGCTACACCTTC
CDR3: CASSLTREPFYGYTF

size: -
D: -
J: TRBJ2-1
V: TRBV11-3
DNA: TGTGCCAGCAGCCTGTCCGATACAGGGACCCATGAGCAGTTCTTC
CDR3: CASSLSDTGTHEQFF

size: -
D: TRBD2
J: TRBJ2-5
V: TRBV6-5
DNA: TGTGCCAGCAGTTCGACTAGCGGGGGGCCGCTGGAGACCCAGTACTTC
CDR3: CASSSTSGGPLETQYF

size: -
D: -
J: TRBJ2-5
V: TRBV7-8
DNA: TGTGCCAGCAGCTTCCAGGGAGAGACCCAGTACTTC
CDR3: CASSFQGETQYF

size: -
D: -
J: TRBJ2-3
V: TRBV11-2
DNA: TGTGCCAGCAGCTTGGACCGCGCGGGCGATACGCAGTATTTT
CDR3: CASSLDRAGDTQYF

size: -
D: TRBD1
J: TRBJ1-1
V: TRBV2
DNA: TGTGCCAGCAGAAGTGGACAGGTAATTACTGAAGCTTTCTTT
CDR3: CASRSGQVITEAFF

size: -
D: -
J: TRBJ1-1
V: TRBV3-1/TRBV3-2
DNA: TGTGCCAGCAGCCCGCGAGGGTATGAAGCTTTCTTT
CDR3: CASSPRGYEAFF